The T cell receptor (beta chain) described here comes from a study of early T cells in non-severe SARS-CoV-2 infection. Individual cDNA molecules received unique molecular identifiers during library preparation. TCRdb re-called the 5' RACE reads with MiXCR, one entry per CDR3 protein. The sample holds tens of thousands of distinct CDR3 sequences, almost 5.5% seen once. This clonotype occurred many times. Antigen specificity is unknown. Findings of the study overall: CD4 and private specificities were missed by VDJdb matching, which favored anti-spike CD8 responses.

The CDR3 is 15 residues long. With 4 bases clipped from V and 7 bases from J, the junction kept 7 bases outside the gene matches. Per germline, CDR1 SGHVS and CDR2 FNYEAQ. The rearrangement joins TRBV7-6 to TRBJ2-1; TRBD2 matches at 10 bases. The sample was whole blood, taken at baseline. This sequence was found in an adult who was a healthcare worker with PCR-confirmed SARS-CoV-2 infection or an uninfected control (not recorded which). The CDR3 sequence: CASSSASGRRNEQFF. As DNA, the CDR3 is TGTGCCAGCAGCTCAGCTAGCGGGAGAAGGAATGAGCAGTTCTTC.